This note documents a single TCR beta chain sequence. A single base separates this from a much larger clone, so it may be a read error. This entry belongs to a study of neurological immune-mediated disorders. Trimming left V 5 bases short and J 0 bases short, with 8 bases between. The CDR3 runs 14 residues. Looked up from germline, CDR1 is SGHAT and CDR2 is FQNNGV. Time point meaning: longitudinal time-point 3. The cDNA was produced through 5'RACE with 10-nucleotide random UMIs. Each CDR3 protein is one row after TCRdb ran MiXCR on the 5' RACE reads. The data hold under 130,000 distinct CDR3 sequences, with 10% to 13% observed a single time.

The rearrangement links TRBV11-2 to TRBJ2-4; no definite D call. This sequence originates from a female donor with HTLV-1-associated myelopathy (HAM/TSP). The sample was PBMCs. In DNA, the CDR3 is TGTGCCAGCAGCACCGATTTAGCCAAAAACATTCAGTACTTC. Amino acids: CASSTDLAKNIQYF.